These 13 T cell receptor beta chains originate from one sample sequenced in a study of monozygotic twins with inflammatory bowel disease. Reanalyzing the 5' RACE reads, TCRdb keeps one entry per CDR3 protein, without DNA. The sample has 350,000 to 500,000 distinct CDR3 sequences. What was sequenced was blood. The receptor source for this set is a human donor with ulcerative colitis or Crohn's disease, or a healthy co-twin of an affected twin (not recorded which).

V and J are TRBV7-3 and TRBJ2-2; without DNA, the TCRdb call of TRBD2 cannot be checked. Germline CDR1 SGHTA, CDR2 FQGTGA. This CDR3 spans 15 amino acids. The CDR3 sequence: CASSRTSANTGELFF.

The CDR3 sequence is CASSEGERNQPQHF. This chain links TRBV2 with TRBJ1-5. CDR3 length equals 14 residues. The germline gives CDR1 SNHLY, CDR2 FYNNEI.

The chain is built from TRBV5-4 and TRBJ2-4; the D gene TCRdb calls, TRBD2, cannot be checked with no DNA. This CDR3 region has 13 residues. CDR1 SGHNT and CDR2 YYREEE come from the germline V gene (reference sequence). The CDR3 protein is CASSSGARDIQYF.

CDR3 sequence reads: CASSPTSGRATDTQYF. The rearrangement links TRBV5-1 to TRBJ2-3; TCRdb indicates TRBD2, and absent DNA this call remains unverified. The length of the CDR3 is 16 residues. Germline assignment: CDR1 SGHRS and CDR2 YFSETQ.

The chain is built from TRBV6-5 and TRBJ2-1; TCRdb selects TRBD1, and the lack of DNA leaves this call unchecked. Germline loops: CDR1 MNHEY, CDR2 SVGAGI. This CDR3 is built from 14 residues. CDR3: CASSYIGQNNEQFF.

This chain joins TRBV5-1 and TRBJ2-1. Germline CDR1 and CDR2: SGHRS and YFSETQ. The CDR3 length is 15 residues. The chain's CDR3 is CASSLGGLSYNEQFF. Drawing the rest from reference TRBV5-1 and TRBJ2-1, the complete variable domain is KAGVTQTPRYLIKTRGQQVTLSCSPISGHRSVSWYQQTPGQGLQFLFEYFSETQRNKGNFPGRFSGRQFSNSRSEMNVSTLELGDSALYLCASSLGGLSYNEQFFGPGTRLTVL.

The genes are TRBV7-2 and TRBJ2-2. CDR1 and CDR2 (germline): SGHTA, FQGNSA. CDR3 length: 15 amino acids. The CDR3: CASSLVSTNTGELFF.

V and J are TRBV5-1 and TRBJ2-5; TCRdb designates TRBD2, a call that cannot be tested without DNA. The CDR3 sequence is 15 residues long. Per germline, CDR1 SGHRS and CDR2 YFSETQ. CDR3 sequence reads: CASSLGSVPQETQYF.

The gene calls are TRBV5-1 and TRBJ1-1. Germline V gene data show CDR1 as SGHRS and CDR2 as YFSETQ. CDR3 length equals 15 residues. CDR3 protein: CASSPREGPNTEAFF.

The chain employs TRBV12-3 or TRBV12-4 and TRBJ2-1; TCRdb's assignment of TRBD2 cannot be checked, as there is no DNA. The CDR3 consists of 15 residues. The CDR3 loop reads CASRRISGSYNEQFF.

V is TRBV5-6 and J is TRBJ2-1; the D call from TCRdb, TRBD2, cannot be confirmed without DNA. CDR1 and CDR2 (germline): SGHDT, YYEEEE. The CDR3 is made up of 17 amino acids. The CDR3 loop reads CASSLEGTSVRFNEQFF.

The chain links TRBV3-1 to TRBJ1-1; TCRdb calls TRBD1, which cannot be checked without DNA. Germline loops: CDR1 LGHDT, CDR2 YNNKEL (reference sequence). The CDR3 extends over 15 amino acids. This CDR3 is CASSQGTGSRAEAFF.

The rearrangement joins TRBV5-1 to TRBJ2-7. The germline CDR1 and CDR2 sequences are SGHRS and YFSETQ. The CDR3 runs to 14 residues. CDR3 loop: CASSLDRGVHEQYF.